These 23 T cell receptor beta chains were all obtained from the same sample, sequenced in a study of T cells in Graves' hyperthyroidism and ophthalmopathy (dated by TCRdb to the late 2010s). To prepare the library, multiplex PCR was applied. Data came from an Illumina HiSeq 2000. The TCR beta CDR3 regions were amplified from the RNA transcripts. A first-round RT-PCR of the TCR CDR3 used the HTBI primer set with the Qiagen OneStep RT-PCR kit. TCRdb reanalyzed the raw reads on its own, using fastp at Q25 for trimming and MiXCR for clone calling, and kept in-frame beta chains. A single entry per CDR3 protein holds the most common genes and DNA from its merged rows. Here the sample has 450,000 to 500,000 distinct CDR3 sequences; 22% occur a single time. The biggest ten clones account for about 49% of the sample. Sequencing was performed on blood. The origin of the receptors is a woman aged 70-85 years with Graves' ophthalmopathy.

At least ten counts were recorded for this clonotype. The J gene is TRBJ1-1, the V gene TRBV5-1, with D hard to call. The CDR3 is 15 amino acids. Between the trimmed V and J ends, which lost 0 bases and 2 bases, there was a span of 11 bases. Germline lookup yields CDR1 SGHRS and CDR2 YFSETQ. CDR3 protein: CASSLVASSNTEAFF. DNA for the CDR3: TGCGCCAGCAGCTTGGTGGCCAGCTCCAACACTGAAGCTTTCTTT.

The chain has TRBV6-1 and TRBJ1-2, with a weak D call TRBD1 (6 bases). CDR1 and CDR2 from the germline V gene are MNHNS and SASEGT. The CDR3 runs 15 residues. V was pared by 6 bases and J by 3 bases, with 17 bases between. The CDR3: CASSRKGGQDYGYTF. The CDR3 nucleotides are TGTGCCAGCAGCCGAAAAGGGGGTCAGGACTATGGCTACACCTTC.

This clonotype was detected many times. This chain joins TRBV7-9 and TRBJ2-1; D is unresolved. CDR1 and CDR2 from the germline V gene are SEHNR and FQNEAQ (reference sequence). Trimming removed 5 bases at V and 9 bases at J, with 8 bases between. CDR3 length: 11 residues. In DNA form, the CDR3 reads TGTGCCAGCAGCCAGTACCGTGAGCAGTTCTTC. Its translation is CASSQYREQFF. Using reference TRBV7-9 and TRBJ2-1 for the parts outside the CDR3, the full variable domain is DTGVSQNPRHKITKRGQNVTFRCDPISEHNRLYWYRQTLGQGPEFLTYFQNEAQLEKSRLLSDRFSAERPKGSFSTLEIQRTEQGDSAMYLCASSQYREQFFGPGTRLTVL.

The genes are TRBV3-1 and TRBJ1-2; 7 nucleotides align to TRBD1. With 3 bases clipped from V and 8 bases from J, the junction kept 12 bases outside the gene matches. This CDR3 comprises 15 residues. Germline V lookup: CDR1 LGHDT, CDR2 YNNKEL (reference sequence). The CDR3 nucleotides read TGTGCCAGCAGCCAGCCCCTCCACAGGGGAGGCGGCTACACCTTC. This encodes CASSQPLHRGGGYTF.

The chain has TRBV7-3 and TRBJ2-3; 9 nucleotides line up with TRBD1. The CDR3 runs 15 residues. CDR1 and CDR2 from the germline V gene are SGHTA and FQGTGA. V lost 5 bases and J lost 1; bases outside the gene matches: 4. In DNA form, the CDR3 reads TGTGCCAGCAGCCGAACAGGGGGCGGCACAGATACGCAGTATTTT. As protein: CASSRTGGGTDTQYF.

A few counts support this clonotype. The CDR3 DNA is TGCAGTGCTAGAGATCGGCAAACACTGGGGGAGCAGTACTTC. Encoded protein: CSARDRQTLGEQYF. The chain uses TRBV20-1 and TRBJ2-7; D unclear. Germline CDR1 DFQATT, CDR2 SNEGSKA (reference sequence). This CDR3 has 14 residues. V was shortened by 0 bases and J by 7 bases, with 16 bases between the two germline ends.

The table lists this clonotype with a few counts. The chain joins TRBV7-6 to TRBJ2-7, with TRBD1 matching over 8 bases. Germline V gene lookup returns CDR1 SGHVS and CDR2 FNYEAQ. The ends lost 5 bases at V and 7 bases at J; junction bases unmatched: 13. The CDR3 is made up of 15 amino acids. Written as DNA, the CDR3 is TGTGCCAGCAGCGAAACAGGGGGGCGGGCGGCAGAGCAGTACTTC. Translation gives CASSETGGRAAEQYF.

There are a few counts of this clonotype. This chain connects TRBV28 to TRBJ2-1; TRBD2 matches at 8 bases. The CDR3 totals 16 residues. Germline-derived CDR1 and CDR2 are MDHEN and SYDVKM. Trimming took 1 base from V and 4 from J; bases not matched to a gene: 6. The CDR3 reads CASSLYASGLYNEQFF. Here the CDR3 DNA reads TGTGCCAGCAGTTTATATGCTAGCGGGCTTTACAATGAGCAGTTCTTC.

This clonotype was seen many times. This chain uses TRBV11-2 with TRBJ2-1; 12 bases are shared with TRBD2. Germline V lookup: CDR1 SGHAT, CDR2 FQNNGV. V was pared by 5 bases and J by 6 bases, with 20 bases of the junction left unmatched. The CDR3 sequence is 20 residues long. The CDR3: CASSPRWGLAGFSTGNEQFF. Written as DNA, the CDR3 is TGTGCCAGCAGCCCCCGGTGGGGACTAGCGGGCTTCTCGACGGGCAATGAGCAGTTCTTC.

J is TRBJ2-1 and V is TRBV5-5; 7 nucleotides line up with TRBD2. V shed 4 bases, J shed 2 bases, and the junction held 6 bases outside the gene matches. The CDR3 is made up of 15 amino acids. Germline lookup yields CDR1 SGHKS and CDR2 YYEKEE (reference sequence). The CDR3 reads CASSNSGLAYNEQFF. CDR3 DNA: TGTGCCAGCAGCAATAGCGGGCTTGCCTACAATGAGCAGTTCTTC.

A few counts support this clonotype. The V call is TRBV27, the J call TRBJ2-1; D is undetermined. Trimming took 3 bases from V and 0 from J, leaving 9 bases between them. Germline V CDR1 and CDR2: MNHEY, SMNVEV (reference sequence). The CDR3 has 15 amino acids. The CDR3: CASSFRRHSYNEQFF. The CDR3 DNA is TGTGCCAGCAGTTTTAGGCGACACTCCTACAATGAGCAGTTCTTC.

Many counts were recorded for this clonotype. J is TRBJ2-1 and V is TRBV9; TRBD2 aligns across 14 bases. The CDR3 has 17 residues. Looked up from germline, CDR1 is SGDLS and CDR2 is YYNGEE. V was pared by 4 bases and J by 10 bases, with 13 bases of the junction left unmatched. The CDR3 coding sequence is TGTGCCAGCAGCTCAAAAGGGACTAGCGGGAGTAGGGGGGAGCAGTTCTTC. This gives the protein CASSSKGTSGSRGEQFF.

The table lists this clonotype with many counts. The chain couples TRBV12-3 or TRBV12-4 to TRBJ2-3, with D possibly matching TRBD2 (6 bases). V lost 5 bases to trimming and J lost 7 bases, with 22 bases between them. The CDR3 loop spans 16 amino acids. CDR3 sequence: CASSQRVAATRNTQYF. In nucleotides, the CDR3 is TGTGCCAGCAGTCAAAGGGTAGCGGCTACACGCAATACGCAGTATTTT.

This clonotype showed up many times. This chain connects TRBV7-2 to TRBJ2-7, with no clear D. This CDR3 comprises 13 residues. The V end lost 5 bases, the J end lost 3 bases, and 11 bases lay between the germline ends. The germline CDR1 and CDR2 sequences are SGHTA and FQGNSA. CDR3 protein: CASSRGQNYEQYF. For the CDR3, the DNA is TGTGCCAGCAGCCGTGGGCAGAACTACGAGCAGTACTTC.

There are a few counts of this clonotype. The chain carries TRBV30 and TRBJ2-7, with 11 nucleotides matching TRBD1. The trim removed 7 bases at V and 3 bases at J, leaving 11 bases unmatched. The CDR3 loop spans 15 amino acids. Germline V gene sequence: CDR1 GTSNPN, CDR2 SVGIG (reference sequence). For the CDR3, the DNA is TGTGCCTACGACAGCCCGGGACAGGGGGACTACGAGCAGTACTTC. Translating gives CAYDSPGQGDYEQYF.

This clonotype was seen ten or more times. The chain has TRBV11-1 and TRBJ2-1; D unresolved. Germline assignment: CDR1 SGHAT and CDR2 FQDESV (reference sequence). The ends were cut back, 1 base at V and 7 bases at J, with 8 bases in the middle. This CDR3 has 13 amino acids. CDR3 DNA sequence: TGTGCCAGCAGCTTAGGGGTAACGAATGAGCAGTTCTTC. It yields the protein CASSLGVTNEQFF.

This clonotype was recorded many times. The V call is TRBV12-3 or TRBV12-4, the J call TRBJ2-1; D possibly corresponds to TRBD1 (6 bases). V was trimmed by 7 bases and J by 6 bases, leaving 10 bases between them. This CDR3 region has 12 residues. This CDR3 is CASTPQGNEQFF. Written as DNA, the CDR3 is TGTGCCAGCACCCCACAGGGCAATGAGCAGTTCTTC.

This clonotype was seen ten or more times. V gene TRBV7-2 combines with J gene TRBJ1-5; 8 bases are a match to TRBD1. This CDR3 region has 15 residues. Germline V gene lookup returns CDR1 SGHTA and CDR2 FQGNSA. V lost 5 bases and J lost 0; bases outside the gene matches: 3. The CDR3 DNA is TGTGCCAGCAGCGCACAGGGGGGTAGCAATCAGCCCCAGCATTTT. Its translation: CASSAQGGSNQPQHF.

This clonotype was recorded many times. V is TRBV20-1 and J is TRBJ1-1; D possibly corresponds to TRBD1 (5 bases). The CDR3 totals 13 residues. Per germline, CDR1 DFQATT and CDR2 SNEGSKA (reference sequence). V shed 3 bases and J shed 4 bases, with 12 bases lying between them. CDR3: CSARPGVATEAFF. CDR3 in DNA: TGCAGTGCTAGGCCGGGGGTTGCCACTGAAGCTTTCTTT.

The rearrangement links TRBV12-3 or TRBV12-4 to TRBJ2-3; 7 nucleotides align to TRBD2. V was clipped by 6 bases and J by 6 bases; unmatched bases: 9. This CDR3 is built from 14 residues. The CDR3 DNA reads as TGTGCCAGCAGAGGAGGCGGGAGAGTCGATACGCAGTATTTT. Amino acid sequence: CASRGGGRVDTQYF.

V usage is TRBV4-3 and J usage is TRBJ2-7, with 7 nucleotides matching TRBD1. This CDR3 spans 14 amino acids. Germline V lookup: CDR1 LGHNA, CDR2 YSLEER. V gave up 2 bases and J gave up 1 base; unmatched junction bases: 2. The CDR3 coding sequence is TGCGCCAGCAGCCAAAAGACAGGGTCCTACGAGCAGTACTTC. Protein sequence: CASSQKTGSYEQYF.

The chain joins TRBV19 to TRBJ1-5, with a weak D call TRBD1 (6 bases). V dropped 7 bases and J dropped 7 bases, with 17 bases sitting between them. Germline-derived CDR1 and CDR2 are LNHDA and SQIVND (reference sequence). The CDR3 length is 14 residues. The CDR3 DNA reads TGTGCCAGTAAAGGAGAGGTAACAGGGCAGCCCCAGCATTTT. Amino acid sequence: CASKGEVTGQPQHF.

The CDR3 loop is CAISSVDGIATEAFF. The DNA for the CDR3 is TGTGCCATCAGCAGCGTGGACGGGATCGCCACTGAAGCTTTCTTT. V usage is TRBV6-2 or TRBV6-3 and J usage is TRBJ1-1, with D uncertain. CDR1 MNHEY and CDR2 SVGEGT come from the germline V gene. V was shortened by 10 bases and J by 4 bases, with 22 bases between the two germline ends. This CDR3 comprises 15 residues.